The next 26 T cell receptor beta chains were all read from a single sample in a study of human T cells and chemical hapten exposure. The sample's time point: healthy volunteer bleed at 2 weeks. Total RNA was extracted from unfractionated whole blood. In TCRdb, the RACE reads were re-called with MiXCR into one record per CDR3 protein. The sample lists 25,000 to 35,000 distinct CDR3 sequences, 7% to 8.5% occurring once. The sample taken for sequencing was whole blood. The receptors were gathered from a human donor in good health. Some clones in this sample may be carry-over from other donors' samples.

This clonotype was observed a handful of times. V is TRBV20-1 and J is TRBJ2-3; D is undetermined. Germline-derived CDR1 and CDR2 are DFQATT and SNEGSKA (reference sequence). V lost 6 bases, J lost 2 bases, and 9 bases lay in between. The CDR3 has 12 residues. CDR3 residues: CSAVLITDTQYF. In nucleotides, the CDR3 is TGCAGTGCCGTCTTAATCACAGATACGCAGTATTTT.

J is TRBJ1-2 and V is TRBV11-2; D uncertain. Trimming took 5 bases from V and 0 from J, leaving 19 bases between them. Germline V gives CDR1 SGHAT, CDR2 FQNNGV. The CDR3 runs 17 residues. The CDR3 reads CASSAYSATLANYGYTF. The CDR3 DNA reads as TGTGCCAGCAGCGCCTACAGCGCTACTTTAGCTAACTATGGCTACACCTTC.

V gene TRBV27 combines with J gene TRBJ2-3, with D tentatively TRBD1 or TRBD2 (5 bases each). This CDR3 is built from 18 residues. Germline-derived CDR1 and CDR2 are MNHEY and SMNVEV (reference sequence). Trimming removed 1 base from V and 2 bases from J, with 19 bases in between. CDR3 nucleotides: TGTGCCAGCAGTTTATTTGTCCGGGGCCGAAGGAACACAGATACGCAGTATTTT. This gives the protein CASSLFVRGRRNTDTQYF.

This clonotype has a count of ten or more. This chain joins TRBV4-1 and TRBJ2-3; TRBD2 is a possible D gene (5 bases). Germline assignment: CDR1 MGHRA and CDR2 YSYEKL. The V end lost 5 bases, the J end lost 3 bases, and 15 bases lay between the germline ends. The CDR3 is 15 residues long. The CDR3 region has the DNA TGCGCCAGCAGCGTGGACTGGGCGGTGACAGATACGCAGTATTTT. This codes for CASSVDWAVTDTQYF.

The V call is TRBV11-2, the J call TRBJ1-2, with 10 bases matching TRBD1. CDR3 size: 13 residues. The germline V gene encodes CDR1 SGHAT and CDR2 FQNNGV. Trimming took 4 bases from V and 5 from J; bases not matched to a gene: 1. The CDR3 DNA follows: TGTGCCAGCAGCTCGGGACAGGGGTATGGCTACACCTTC. Its translation is CASSSGQGYGYTF.

This clonotype has a handful of counts. The rearrangement uses TRBV5-6 and TRBJ2-1; 8 nucleotides line up with TRBD1. CDR1 SGHDT and CDR2 YYEEEE come from the germline V gene. The length of the CDR3 is 14 residues. The trim removed 4 bases at V and 4 bases at J, leaving 4 bases unmatched. CDR3 sequence (DNA): TGTGCCAGCAGCACACGGGACAGGTACAATGAGCAGTTCTTC. Protein: CASSTRDRYNEQFF.

This chain links TRBV5-6 with TRBJ1-5; 8 positions match TRBD1. CDR3 length equals 15 residues. Trimming cost V 4 bases and J 1 base; bases outside gene matches: 4. Germline assignment: CDR1 SGHDT and CDR2 YYEEEE. CDR3 nucleotides: TGTGCCAGCAGCCTGAGACAGGGGAGCAATCAGCCCCAGCATTTT. This sequence encodes CASSLRQGSNQPQHF.

In its sample, this clonotype was seen a few times. The rearrangement joins TRBV18 to TRBJ1-2; 7 bases line up with TRBD1. J gave up 3 bases and V 1 base, and 2 bases lay outside the gene matches. In germline, CDR1 is KGHSH, CDR2 LQKENI. The CDR3 sequence is 14 residues long. CDR3 sequence reads: CASSPRQGDYGYTF. The CDR3 DNA sequence: TGTGCCAGCTCACCACGGCAGGGGGACTATGGCTACACCTTC.

This clonotype has just a few counts. The chain couples TRBV6-2 or TRBV6-3 to TRBJ1-5; no definite D call. The V gene's germline CDR1 is MNHEY and CDR2 SVGEGT. Trimming took 5 bases from V and 7 from J, leaving 12 bases between them. CDR3 length equals 13 residues. This chain's CDR3 is CASSKSGEQPQHF. CDR3 nucleotides: TGTGCCAGCAGTAAATCCGGAGAACAGCCCCAGCATTTT.

This chain links TRBV7-2 with TRBJ2-5; D unclear. The CDR3 is 15 residues long. Trimming shortened V by 3 bases and J by 5 bases, and 16 bases separated the two germline ends. From germline, CDR1 is SGHTA and CDR2 FQGNSA. CDR3 residues: CASSLGSSRQETQYF. CDR3 in DNA: TGTGCCAGCAGCTTGGGTAGCTCCCGTCAGGAGACCCAGTACTTC. The whole variable domain, remainder taken from reference TRBV7-2 and TRBJ2-5, is GAGVSQSPSNKVTEKGKDVELRCDPISGHTALYWYRQSLGQGLEFLIYFQGNSAPDKSGLPSDRFSAERTGGSVSTLTIQRTQQEDSAVYLCASSLGSSRQETQYFGPGTRLLVL.

This clonotype was observed at least ten times. The chain uses TRBV18 and TRBJ2-5; 12 nucleotides agree with TRBD2. The length of the CDR3 is 15 residues. Losses at the gene ends were 4 bases for V and 4 bases for J; bases not matched to a gene: 4. CDR1 and CDR2 from the germline V gene are KGHSH and LQKENI. The CDR3 nucleotides read TGTGCCAGCTCACAGACTAGCGGGAGTAGAGAGACCCAGTACTTC. It codes for CASSQTSGSRETQYF.

This clonotype occurred many times. This chain connects TRBV28 to TRBJ2-1, with 11 bases that match TRBD1. The CDR3 runs 16 residues. Germline values: CDR1 MDHEN, CDR2 SYDVKM. V trimming: 6 bases; J trimming: 8 bases; junction bases outside the gene matches: 12. The chain's CDR3 is CASSDFPGQGVDEQFF. The CDR3 nucleotides read TGTGCCAGCAGCGATTTCCCGGGACAGGGGGTGGATGAGCAGTTCTTC.

The V gene is TRBV6-4, the J gene TRBJ1-1, with D possibly TRBD1 on 5 matching bases. The germline V and J ends were trimmed by 4 bases and 0 bases, with 9 bases remaining between them. CDR1 and CDR2 from the germline V gene are MRHNA and SNTAGT. CDR3 size: 14 residues. The CDR3 DNA is TGTGCCAGCAGTGCGGGGGGGGTGAACACTGAAGCTTTCTTT. This codes for CASSAGGVNTEAFF.

This clonotype was counted at least ten times. The chain links TRBV7-9 to TRBJ2-1; D might be TRBD1 (6 bases). Trimming pared 6 bases from V and 8 bases from J, leaving 17 bases between. This CDR3 region has 14 residues. In germline, CDR1 is SEHNR, CDR2 FQNEAQ (reference sequence). This CDR3 reads CASSQYYREHEQFF. DNA of the CDR3: TGTGCCAGCAGTCAGTATTACAGGGAGCATGAGCAGTTCTTC. The full variable domain, its missing parts supplied by reference TRBV7-9 and TRBJ2-1, is DTGVSQNPRHKITKRGQNVTFRCDPISEHNRLYWYRQTLGQGPEFLTYFQNEAQLEKSRLLSDRFSAERPKGSFSTLEIQRTEQGDSAMYLCASSQYYREHEQFFGPGTRLTVL.

The chain has TRBV6-2 or TRBV6-3 and TRBJ1-5; D gene uncertain. In germline, CDR1 is MNHEY, CDR2 SVGEGT. With 2 bases removed from V and 3 bases from J, the gap between germline ends came to 5 bases. The CDR3 loop spans 13 amino acids. The DNA of the CDR3 is TGTGCCAGCAGTTACCGGGACAATCAGCCCCAGCATTTT. As protein: CASSYRDNQPQHF.

The DNA for the CDR3 is TGTGCCAGCCGGCTTAGCGGGAGCCCACAGTCCTACGAGCAGTACTTC. Its translation: CASRLSGSPQSYEQYF. The chain combines TRBV12-3 or TRBV12-4 with TRBJ2-7; 9 nucleotides match TRBD2. The CDR3 is made up of 16 amino acids. With V trimmed by 8 bases and J by 1 base, 12 bases remained unmatched.

The V and J genes are TRBV29-1 and TRBJ1-1, with D uncertain. The CDR3 contains 14 residues. Germline loops: CDR1 SQVTM, CDR2 ANQGSEA. V was pared by 3 bases and J by 1 base, with 12 bases between. This CDR3 reads CSVEGMRRNTEAFF. The DNA of the CDR3 is TGCAGCGTTGAGGGGATGCGGCGGAACACTGAAGCTTTCTTT. The variable domain in full, completed from reference TRBV29-1 and TRBJ1-1, reads SAVISQKPSRDICQRGTSLTIQCQVDSQVTMMFWYRQQPGQSLTLIATANQGSEATYESGFVIDKFPISRPNLTFSTLTVSNMSPEDSSIYLCSVEGMRRNTEAFFGQGTRLTVV.

This chain connects TRBV5-4 to TRBJ1-2; weak D call: TRBD1 (5 bases). The germline V gene has CDR1 SGHNT and CDR2 YYREEE (reference sequence). CDR3 size: 15 residues. The V gene lost 0 bases and the J gene lost 3 bases, with 12 bases spanning the gap. CDR3 nucleotide sequence: TGTGCCAGCAGCTTGGCGCCAGGGATTGACTATGGCTACACCTTC. Its translation is CASSLAPGIDYGYTF.

The gene calls are TRBV7-6 and TRBJ2-5; 7 bases map to TRBD2. The trim removed 4 bases at V and 5 bases at J, leaving 7 bases unmatched. Germline V gives CDR1 SGHVS, CDR2 FNYEAQ. The CDR3 sequence is 14 residues long. The DNA for the CDR3 is TGTGCCAGCAGCTCGCCTAGCGGCGGGGAGACCCAGTACTTC. It yields the protein CASSSPSGGETQYF.

In its sample, this clonotype was seen many times. V and J are TRBV4-1 and TRBJ1-1; a possible D gene is TRBD1 (5 bases). This CDR3 has 16 residues. The V and J ends lost 1 base and 0 bases respectively, with 12 bases between them. Germline CDR1 is MGHRA and CDR2 is YSYEKL. The CDR3 nucleotides are TGCGCCAGCAGCCAAGCTCAGGCAGGGATGAACACTGAAGCTTTCTTT. It encodes CASSQAQAGMNTEAFF.

The chain combines TRBV20-1 with TRBJ1-2, with 7 bases fitting TRBD1. This CDR3 contains 16 residues. The V gene end was trimmed by 5 bases and the J gene end by 2 bases; junction bases not matched to a gene: 14. CDR1 DFQATT and CDR2 SNEGSKA come from the germline V gene (reference sequence). CDR3 sequence: CSASPGPGQRNYGYTF. CDR3 nucleotides: TGCAGTGCTTCTCCTGGCCCGGGACAGCGAAACTATGGCTACACCTTC.

The chain employs TRBV6-4 and TRBJ2-2; D perhaps matches TRBD2 (6 bases). The V end lost 2 bases, the J end lost 6 bases, and 10 bases lay between the germline ends. The germline V gene encodes CDR1 MRHNA and CDR2 SNTAGT. The CDR3 is made up of 14 amino acids. As DNA, the CDR3 is TGTGCCAGCAGTGACGGCAGGGAGGCCGGGGAGCTGTTTTTT. Protein sequence: CASSDGREAGELFF.

This clonotype is classed as medium-sized. The chain joins TRBV29-1 to TRBJ2-4; D call uncertain. CDR3 size: 10 residues. Germline V lookup: CDR1 SQVTM, CDR2 ANQGSEA. V lost 3 bases to trimming and J lost 9 bases, with 6 bases between them. Written as DNA, the CDR3 is TGCAGCGTTGACAGTGGCATTCAGTACTTC. Protein sequence: CSVDSGIQYF. Together with reference TRBV29-1 and TRBJ2-4, the CDR3 gives the full variable domain: SAVISQKPSRDICQRGTSLTIQCQVDSQVTMMFWYRQQPGQSLTLIATANQGSEATYESGFVIDKFPISRPNLTFSTLTVSNMSPEDSSIYLCSVDSGIQYFGAGTRLSVL.

This clonotype was seen only once. This sequence may be a read error, since a much larger clone differs from it by one base. V usage is TRBV6-5 and J usage is TRBJ1-4; possibly TRBD1 for D (5 bases). The germline V gene has CDR1 MNHEY and CDR2 SVGAGI. The ends were cut back, 5 bases at V and 4 bases at J, with 14 bases in the middle. CDR3 length: 15 amino acids. The CDR3 coding sequence is TGTGCCAGCAGTCCGAAGGTACAGGATAATGAAAAACTGTTTTTT. The encoded protein is CASSPKVQDNEKLFF.

Only a few counts were recorded for this clonotype. The rearrangement uses TRBV20-1 and TRBJ1-5; no reliable D call. This CDR3 comprises 14 residues. Germline CDR1 is DFQATT and CDR2 is SNEGSKA (reference sequence). Trimming cost V 2 bases and J 4 bases, with 12 bases left between them. The chain's CDR3 is CSARSGITNQPQHF. The CDR3 DNA reads TGCAGTGCTAGATCCGGGATAACTAATCAGCCCCAGCATTTT.

This clonotype appeared many times. This chain connects TRBV5-4 to TRBJ2-6; D not certain. The CDR3 is made up of 14 amino acids. Per germline, CDR1 SGHNT and CDR2 YYREEE (reference sequence). Trimming left V 3 bases short and J 0 bases short, with 4 bases between. The CDR3 loop reads CASSSDSGANVLTF. The CDR3 bases are TGTGCCAGCAGCTCGGACTCTGGGGCCAACGTCCTGACTTTC.